Presented here are 16 T cell receptor beta chains from one specimen sequenced in a study of shared clonotypes between healthy human individuals. Here immunoSEQ multiplex PCR was the method, and the copy in TCRdb shows in-frame clones only, minus some. The data show some 1 million clones, about 75% seen once. Material for sequencing was memory CD4+ T cells sorted from blood. Noted subset: CD45RA-negative fraction. Receptors were obtained from a man aged 18-30 years in good health.

The gene calls are TRBV6-5 and TRBJ2-1; 9 nucleotides align to TRBD2. The CDR3 extends over 15 amino acids. Germline values: CDR1 MNHEY, CDR2 SVGAGI. With 8 bases clipped from V and 8 bases from J, the junction kept 13 bases outside the gene matches. DNA for the CDR3: TGTGCCAGCCGACCCGGCGGGGGGGCCGGCGATGAGCAGTTCTTC. Protein product: CASRPGGGAGDEQFF.

This chain uses TRBV27 with TRBJ1-1, with D unresolved. Germline CDR1 and CDR2: MNHEY and SMNVEV (reference sequence). The CDR3 is 16 amino acids. Trimming stripped 5 bases from V and 1 base from J, with 17 bases between. In DNA form, the CDR3 reads TGTGCCAGCAGTCTTTCATCCTTACGGACGAACACTGAAGCTTTCTTT. Encoded protein: CASSLSSLRTNTEAFF.

The rearrangement uses TRBV6-1 and TRBJ2-5, with TRBD1 matching 10 bases. Looked up from germline, CDR1 is MNHNS and CDR2 is SASEGT. J lost 4 bases, V lost 6 bases, and 5 bases had no gene match. The CDR3 covers 14 residues. The CDR3, as DNA: TGTGCCAGCAGGAGGGGACAGGGGTTAGAGACCCAGTACTTC. This gives the protein CASRRGQGLETQYF.

This clone appeared a single time. The rearrangement joins TRBV7-8 to TRBJ1-5; D uncertain. Trimming stripped 1 base from V and 4 bases from J, with 14 bases between. This CDR3 comprises 16 residues. The germline V gene encodes CDR1 SGHVS and CDR2 FQNEAQ. The CDR3: CASSLVYAALNQPQHF. The CDR3 nucleotides read TGTGCCAGCAGCTTAGTCTATGCGGCACTAAATCAGCCCCAGCATTTT. Complete variable domain (other parts from reference TRBV7-8 and TRBJ1-5): GAGVSQSPRYKVAKRGQDVALRCDPISGHVSLFWYQQALGQGPEFLTYFQNEAQLDKSGLPSDRFFAERPEGSVSTLKIQRTQQEDSAVYLCASSLVYAALNQPQHFGDGTRLSIL.

This chain joins TRBV9 and TRBJ2-7; D is unclear. Germline assignment: CDR1 SGDLS and CDR2 YYNGEE. V was pared by 2 bases and J by 4 bases, with 4 bases between. The CDR3 length is 11 residues. This CDR3 reads CASSVFYEQYF. CDR3 DNA: TGTGCCAGCAGCGTCTTTTACGAGCAGTACTTC. The full variable domain, with the rest looked up from reference TRBV9 and TRBJ2-7, is DSGVTQTPKHLITATGQRVTLRCSPRSGDLSVYWYQQSLDQGLQFLIQYYNGEERAKGNILERFSAQQFPDLHSELNLSSLELGDSALYFCASSVFYEQYFGPGTRLTVT.

The chain employs TRBV6-5 and TRBJ2-1; TRBD1 is a possible D gene (6 bases). Germline lookup yields CDR1 MNHEY and CDR2 SVGAGI. The CDR3 covers 14 residues. The V and J ends lost 6 bases and 4 bases respectively, with 13 bases between them. The CDR3 DNA reads as TGTGCCAGCAGCCGCAGACAGGTTTACAATGAGCAGTTCTTC. Its protein is CASSRRQVYNEQFF.

This sequence joins TRBV6-1 and TRBJ1-4; tentative D call: TRBD1 (5 bases). CDR1 is MNHNS and CDR2 is SASEGT in the germline V gene. The CDR3 consists of 16 residues. V was pared by 0 bases and J by 8 bases, with 16 bases between. CDR3 DNA sequence: TGTGCCAGCAGTGAAGCGCGGTGGCAGGGAGGGGAAAAACTGTTTTTT. Protein product: CASSEARWQGGEKLFF.

The chain recombines TRBV7-9 with TRBJ2-7; D is unclear. Germline V gene sequence: CDR1 SEHNR, CDR2 FQNEAQ (reference sequence). Trimming left V 4 bases short and J 2 bases short, with 9 bases between. The CDR3 totals 13 residues. The CDR3, as DNA: TGTGCCAGCAGCTCCGCCACCACCTACGAGCAGTACTTC. Translating it yields CASSSATTYEQYF.

In this sample, this clone turned up a few times. The J gene is TRBJ2-5, the V gene TRBV7-9; weak D call: TRBD1 (6 bases). The end of the DNA aligns better with TRBJ2-7, so the J call may be wrong. The germline gives CDR1 SEHNR, CDR2 FQNEAQ (reference sequence). The CDR3 length is 14 residues. The CDR3 DNA is TGTGCCAGCAGCCATTCTCAGGGGCGGTACGAGCAGTACTTC. Translating it yields CASSHSQGRYEQYF.

V and J are TRBV7-9 and TRBJ1-1; no definite D call. This CDR3 has 13 residues. The V gene lost 6 bases and the J gene lost 0 bases, with 8 bases spanning the gap. Germline V CDR1 and CDR2: SEHNR, FQNEAQ (reference sequence). The CDR3 sequence: CASSSNMNTEAFF. In DNA, the CDR3 is TGTGCCAGCAGTTCAAACATGAACACTGAAGCTTTCTTT. Supplemented by reference TRBV7-9 and TRBJ1-1, the full variable domain reads DTGVSQNPRHKITKRGQNVTFRCDPISEHNRLYWYRQTLGQGPEFLTYFQNEAQLEKSRLLSDRFSAERPKGSFSTLEIQRTEQGDSAMYLCASSSNMNTEAFFGQGTRLTVV.

V gene TRBV30 combines with J gene TRBJ2-5, with 9 positions matching TRBD1. This CDR3 has 14 amino acids. Germline V gene lookup returns CDR1 GTSNPN and CDR2 SVGIG (reference sequence). After removal of 4 bases from V and 11 bases from J, the junction contained 14 bases not matched to a gene. The CDR3 is CAWNFGTGPYEQYF. The CDR3 bases are TGTGCCTGGAATTTCGGGACAGGGCCATATGAGCAGTACTTC.

J is TRBJ1-5 and V is TRBV21-1; no check of the table's D call, TRBD1, against the DNA was made. TRBV21-1 is designated a pseudogene. The CDR3 extends over 18 amino acids. CDR3 in amino acids: CASSGTGDILEEDQPQHF. The CDR3 nucleotides are TGTGCCAGCTCCGGGACAGGGGACATCCTTGAGGAGGATCAGCCCCAGCATTTT.

The chain combines TRBV5-1 with TRBJ1-1; 7 positions agree with TRBD1. The J segment lost 4 bases and the V segment lost 4 bases, leaving 4 bases of the junction unmatched. This CDR3 has 13 amino acids. CDR1 and CDR2 from the germline V gene are SGHRS and YFSETQ. The CDR3 sequence: CASSANRGTEAFF. The CDR3 bases are TGCGCCAGCAGCGCCAACAGGGGCACTGAAGCTTTCTTT. Looking up the rest from reference TRBV5-1 and TRBJ1-1 gives the full variable domain: KAGVTQTPRYLIKTRGQQVTLSCSPISGHRSVSWYQQTPGQGLQFLFEYFSETQRNKGNFPGRFSGRQFSNSRSEMNVSTLELGDSALYLCASSANRGTEAFFGQGTRLTVV.

This clone turned up a few times. V usage is TRBV19 and J usage is TRBJ2-1; D not resolved. Between the trimmed V and J ends, which lost 5 bases and 5 bases, there was a span of 13 bases. The germline CDR1 and CDR2 sequences are LNHDA and SQIVND (reference sequence). CDR3 length equals 14 residues. As DNA, the CDR3 is TGTGCCAGTAGTGCCACCACACGAGACAATGAGCAGTTCTTC. It translates to CASSATTRDNEQFF.

The J gene is TRBJ2-4, the V gene TRBV19; either TRBD1 or TRBD2 may fit D (5 bases each). The V and J ends lost 5 bases and 3 bases respectively, with 17 bases between them. The CDR3 is 16 amino acids. Germline V lookup: CDR1 LNHDA, CDR2 SQIVND (reference sequence). Written as DNA, the CDR3 is TGTGCCAGTAGTTCCCCGTTGGGGGAGTACAAAAACATTCAGTACTTC. It encodes CASSSPLGEYKNIQYF.

V gene TRBV30 combines with J gene TRBJ2-1, with 8 bases aligning to TRBD1. The CDR3 covers 15 residues. Germline CDR1 is GTSNPN and CDR2 is SVGIG (reference sequence). The trim removed 7 bases at V and 10 bases at J, leaving 18 bases unmatched. As DNA, the CDR3 is TGTGCCTCCAACTCTCAGGGGGCCCCAGGGGGAGAGCAGTTCTTC. This gives the protein CASNSQGAPGGEQFF.